The T cell receptor (beta chain) under discussion was sequenced for a study of T cells in Graves' hyperthyroidism and ophthalmopathy. Amplified TCR beta CDR3 regions came from RNA transcripts. The TCR CDR3 was amplified in a first-round RT-PCR using the HTBI primer set. TCRdb recomputed calls from the multiplex PCR reads with MiXCR, one row per CDR3 protein. The sample contains a few hundred thousand distinct CDR3 sequences, around 46% of which appear only once. Stable hyperthyroidism: no ophthalmopathy progression over 18 months of follow-up. This CDR3 is built from 11 residues. Germline V lookup: CDR1 SQVTM, CDR2 ANQGSEA.

The V call is TRBV29-1, the J call TRBJ2-7; 7 positions match TRBD2. The source is a young woman with Graves' hyperthyroidism. What was sequenced was peripheral blood or thyroid tissue (not recorded which). CDR3 protein: CRRGSSYEQYF. The CDR3 DNA reads as TGCAGACGCGGGAGCTCCTACGAGCAGTACTTC.